The TCR beta chain described here comes from a study of T cells in Graves' hyperthyroidism and ophthalmopathy. What was amplified from RNA transcripts were TCR beta CDR3 regions. HTBI primers were employed in a first-round RT-PCR of the TCR CDR3. TCRdb recomputed calls from the multiplex PCR reads with MiXCR, one row per CDR3 protein. The sample carries 800,000 or so distinct CDR3 sequences, roughly 40% recorded once. This clonotype has at least ten counts. The V gene's germline CDR1 is KGHDR and CDR2 SFDVKD. CDR3 length: 15 amino acids. V was pared by 4 bases and J by 4 bases, with 12 bases between. The sample taken for sequencing was blood. The TCR sequence derives from a man younger than 30 with Graves' hyperthyroidism. This chain connects TRBV24-1 to TRBJ2-2; D is perhaps TRBD2 (6 bases). The CDR3 region has the DNA TGTGCCACCAGTGACTCGGCGGGGCCCACCGGGGAGCTGTTTTTT. Its translation is CATSDSAGPTGELFF.